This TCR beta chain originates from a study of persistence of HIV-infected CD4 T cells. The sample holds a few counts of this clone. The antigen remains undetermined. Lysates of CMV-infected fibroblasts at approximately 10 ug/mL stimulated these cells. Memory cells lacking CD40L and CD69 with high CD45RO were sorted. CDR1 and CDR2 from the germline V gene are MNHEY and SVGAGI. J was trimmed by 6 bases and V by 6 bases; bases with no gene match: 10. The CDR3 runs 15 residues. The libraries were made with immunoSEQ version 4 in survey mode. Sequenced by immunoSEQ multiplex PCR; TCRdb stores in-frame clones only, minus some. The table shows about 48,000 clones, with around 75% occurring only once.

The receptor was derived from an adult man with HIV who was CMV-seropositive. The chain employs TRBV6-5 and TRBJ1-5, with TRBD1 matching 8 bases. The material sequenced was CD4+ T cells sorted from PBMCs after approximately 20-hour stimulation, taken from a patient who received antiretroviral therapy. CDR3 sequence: CASSLQGAQSQPQHF. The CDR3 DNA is TGTGCCAGCAGCCTCCAGGGGGCTCAAAGTCAGCCCCAGCATTTT.